The 18 T cell receptor beta chains below come from one sample, sequenced in a study of blood T cell repertoires in COVID-19. The method was immunoSEQ multiplex PCR; TCRdb's version includes in-frame clones alone and lacks a portion of them. Of a few hundred thousand clones detected, roughly four fifths appear once; the ten largest clones hold 3.4%. Sequencing was performed on peripheral blood. These receptors were obtained from a woman younger than 35 with acute or convalescent COVID-19.

The chain carries TRBV7-9 and TRBJ1-6, with TRBD1 matching over 7 bases. CDR3 length: 15 residues. Germline V gene data show CDR1 as SEHNR and CDR2 as FQNEAQ (reference sequence). Unmatched junction bases numbered 8, after V lost 5 bases and J lost 7 bases. Here the CDR3 reads CASSNTGTVNSPLHF. The CDR3 DNA is TGTGCCAGCAGCAATACCGGGACAGTAAATTCACCCCTCCACTTT.

The chain has TRBV27 and TRBJ1-2; 9 bases map to TRBD1. The CDR3 length is 14 residues. The germline V gene encodes CDR1 MNHEY and CDR2 SMNVEV (reference sequence). With V trimmed by 6 bases and J by 4 bases, 6 bases remained unmatched. The CDR3 loop is CASSPDRGLYGYTF. The DNA of the CDR3 is TGTGCCAGCAGCCCGGACAGGGGACTCTATGGCTACACCTTC.

This chain links TRBV5-1 with TRBJ2-1; 15 nucleotides agree with TRBD2. CDR1 and CDR2 (germline): SGHRS, YFSETQ. The trim removed 4 bases at V and 6 bases at J, leaving 5 bases unmatched. This CDR3 has 16 amino acids. The CDR3: CASSIGLAGGSNEQFF. CDR3 coding DNA: TGCGCCAGCAGCATCGGACTAGCGGGAGGGAGCAATGAGCAGTTCTTC.

The CDR3 here is CASSFVFVSVAGDSGEQFF. In nucleotides, the CDR3 is TGTGCCAGCAGTTTTGTATTTGTGTCGGTAGCGGGAGATTCGGGTGAGCAGTTCTTC. The gene calls are TRBV28 and TRBJ2-1; TRBD2 agrees at 9 bases. The J segment lost 9 bases and the V segment lost 3 bases, leaving 21 bases of the junction unmatched. CDR3 length: 19 amino acids. CDR1 and CDR2 from the germline V gene are MDHEN and SYDVKM. The complete variable domain, with remaining parts taken from reference TRBV28 and TRBJ2-1, reads DVKVTQSSRYLVKRTGEKVFLECVQDMDHENMFWYRQDPGLGLRLIYFSYDVKMKEKGDIPEGYSVSREKKERFSLILESASTNQTSMYLCASSFVFVSVAGDSGEQFFGPGTRLTVL.

The CDR3 here is CACRNRSSYEQYF. CDR3 nucleotides: TGTGCCTGTAGGAACAGATCCTCCTACGAGCAGTACTTC. J is TRBJ2-7 and V is TRBV7-8; no firm D call. Trimming took 11 bases from V and 0 from J, leaving 14 bases between them. The CDR3 totals 13 residues. The germline V gene encodes CDR1 SGHVS and CDR2 FQNEAQ.

The chain combines TRBV3-1 (or the pseudogene TRBV3-2) with TRBJ1-1; D may be TRBD1 (6 bases). The germline V gene encodes CDR1 LGHDT and CDR2 YNNKEL (reference sequence). V was trimmed by 1 base and J by 5 bases, leaving 8 bases between them. The CDR3 is 13 amino acids. The CDR3: CASSQGTVTEAFF. The CDR3 DNA sequence: TGTGCCAGCAGCCAAGGGACAGTGACTGAAGCTTTCTTT.

V and J are TRBV10-2 and TRBJ2-5; D possibly corresponds to TRBD1 (6 bases). The CDR3 extends over 13 amino acids. V dropped 3 bases and J dropped 5 bases, with 10 bases sitting between them. Germline V gene data show CDR1 as WSHSY and CDR2 as SAAADI. CDR3 in amino acids: CASSDQGLETQYF. CDR3 in DNA: TGCGCCAGCAGTGACCAGGGGTTGGAGACCCAGTACTTC.

The chain joins TRBV7-9 to TRBJ2-1, with 9 nucleotides matching TRBD1. The CDR3 covers 14 residues. CDR1 and CDR2 (germline): SEHNR, FQNEAQ (reference sequence). J was trimmed by 6 bases and V by 6 bases; bases with no gene match: 6. CDR3 coding DNA: TGTGCCAGCAGTCCGGGACAGGGACTCAATGAGCAGTTCTTC. It encodes CASSPGQGLNEQFF.

This clone came up once. The rearrangement joins TRBV15 to TRBJ2-7; 8 positions match TRBD2. Losses at the gene ends were 0 bases for V and 5 bases for J; bases not matched to a gene: 3. The CDR3 sequence is 14 residues long. Germline V gene data show CDR1 as LNHNV and CDR2 as YYDKDF (reference sequence). CDR3 sequence: CATSRDSGGDEQYF. The CDR3 region has the DNA TGTGCCACCAGCAGAGATTCCGGGGGGGACGAGCAGTACTTC.

Details on this clone: Other DNA sequences within the sample encode an identical CDR3. This chain connects TRBV18 to TRBJ2-2; 7 bases are shared with TRBD1. V was pared by 2 bases and J by 1 base, with 4 bases of the junction left unmatched. CDR1 is KGHSH and CDR2 is LQKENI in the germline V gene. The CDR3 contains 16 residues. CDR3 in amino acids: CASSPRQGLNTGELFF. DNA for the CDR3: TGTGCCAGCTCACCAAGACAGGGATTGAACACCGGGGAGCTGTTTTTT.

This clone was recorded once. V gene TRBV5-6 combines with J gene TRBJ1-5; D remains unclear. This CDR3 spans 13 amino acids. The germline CDR1 and CDR2 sequences are SGHDT and YYEEEE. The germline V and J ends were trimmed by 0 bases and 7 bases, with 8 bases remaining between them. Written as DNA, the CDR3 is TGTGCCAGCAGCTTGGGTAACGGGCAGCCCCAGCATTTT. The encoded protein is CASSLGNGQPQHF.

The V and J genes are TRBV27 and TRBJ1-6; the D is unclear. Germline assignment: CDR1 MNHEY and CDR2 SMNVEV (reference sequence). The CDR3 is 15 amino acids. Trimming took off 2 bases at V and 7 bases at J, with 12 bases between the two ends. The CDR3 region is CASSLRVAGNSPLHF. The CDR3 bases are TGTGCCAGCAGTTTACGGGTAGCGGGAAATTCACCCCTCCACTTT.

The rearrangement uses TRBV28 and TRBJ1-1, with D possibly TRBD1 on 5 matching bases. Germline assignment: CDR1 MDHEN and CDR2 SYDVKM. The V and J ends lost 2 bases and 4 bases respectively, with 11 bases between them. This CDR3 spans 14 amino acids. CDR3 nucleotides: TGTGCCAGCAGTTTACCCACAGGAGCCACTGAAGCTTTCTTT. Residues: CASSLPTGATEAFF.

The V call is TRBV18, the J call TRBJ1-5, with a tentative D call TRBD1 (5 bases). The germline V gene encodes CDR1 KGHSH and CDR2 LQKENI. Trimming shortened V by 4 bases and J by 5 bases, and 12 bases separated the two germline ends. This CDR3 comprises 14 residues. The CDR3 here is CASSLDSRDQPQHF. The CDR3 nucleotides read TGTGCCAGCTCACTCGACAGCCGGGATCAGCCCCAGCATTTT.

This sequence joins TRBV19 and TRBJ2-7, with 12 bases fitting TRBD2. J was trimmed by 6 bases and V by 6 bases; bases with no gene match: 18. The germline V gene has CDR1 LNHDA and CDR2 SQIVND (reference sequence). This CDR3 is 18 amino acids long. CDR3 residues: CASSPVVPPSGRAREQYF. CDR3 coding DNA: TGTGCCAGTAGCCCGGTTGTCCCTCCTAGCGGGAGGGCCCGCGAGCAGTACTTC.

The chain is built from TRBV30 and TRBJ1-6, with 9 bases fitting TRBD1. V trimming: 2 bases; J trimming: 7 bases; junction bases outside the gene matches: 3. The CDR3 length is 14 residues. Germline CDR1 reads GTSNPN; CDR2 reads SVGIG (reference sequence). DNA of the CDR3: TGTGCCTGGAGTATTACAGGGGGCAATTCACCCCTCCACTTT. Its protein product is CAWSITGGNSPLHF.

This clone has only a few counts. Other DNA sequences in the same sample also yield this CDR3. V is TRBV9 and J is TRBJ2-2; D gene unclear. V was clipped by 4 bases and J by 2 bases, with 3 bases between them. The CDR3 loop spans 12 amino acids. Germline lookup yields CDR1 SGDLS and CDR2 YYNGEE. The CDR3 reads CASSLNTGELFF. The CDR3 region has the DNA TGTGCCAGCAGCCTCAACACCGGGGAGCTGTTTTTT.

DNA of the CDR3: TGTGCCAGCAGCTTAGTATGGGGGCGGGGACTAGAGTACAATGAGCAGTTCTTC. It yields the protein CASSLVWGRGLEYNEQFF. This sequence joins TRBV7-8 and TRBJ2-1; 8 bases are shared with TRBD2. CDR3 length: 18 residues. The trim removed 1 base at V and 4 bases at J, leaving 12 bases unmatched. CDR1 is SGHVS and CDR2 is FQNEAQ in the germline V gene.